A single sample is the source of the 10 T cell receptor beta chains below, sequenced in a study of cytomegalovirus exposure and HLA in healthy donors (dated by TCRdb to the late 2010s). The method behind the library was the immunoSEQ multiplex PCR assay. The multiplex PCR relied on a mix of 60 forward primers for TCR Vbeta segments and 13 reverse primers for TCR Jbeta segments. TCRdb limited this immuneACCESS table to in-frame rearrangements with V and J called. A share of clones is missing; checked studies link under half to unresolved V genes, and the rest is unexplained. In this sample the table shows over 150,000 clones, roughly 75% of which occur a single time. Of the sample, 1.3% to 1.5% falls within the top ten clones. Material for sequencing was PBMCs. The receptors come from a man aged 18 to 35 in good health and CMV-seronegative.

The rearrangement joins TRBV6-1 to TRBJ1-5; 7 bases line up with TRBD1. After removal of 5 bases from V and 5 bases from J, the junction contained 9 bases not matched to a gene. Germline V gene sequence: CDR1 MNHNS, CDR2 SASEGT. The CDR3 consists of 15 residues. Here the CDR3 DNA reads TGTGCCAGCAGTCCCGAGGACAGGCCTTATCAGCCCCAGCATTTT. Translated, it gives CASSPEDRPYQPQHF.

In its sample, this clone was seen a few times. V and J are TRBV5-1 and TRBJ2-1; D may be TRBD2 (6 bases). CDR1 is SGHRS, CDR2 YFSETQ, per germline. There are 15 residues in the CDR3. Trimming removed 4 bases from V and 7 bases from J, with 18 bases in between. The CDR3 nucleotides read TGCGCCAGCAGCCGAGTCGAGCCCCGGGGGAATGAGCAGTTCTTC. It codes for CASSRVEPRGNEQFF.

This rearrangement joins TRBV19 to TRBJ1-3; 10 bases fit TRBD1. This CDR3 region has 16 residues. Trimming at V came to 9 bases and at J to 1 base, leaving 9 bases not matched to a gene. CDR1 LNHDA and CDR2 SQIVND come from the germline V gene (reference sequence). DNA for the CDR3: TGTGCCAGCACTTTCCGGGACAGGGGATCTGGAAACACCATATATTTT. Its translation is CASTFRDRGSGNTIYF. The whole variable domain, filled in from reference TRBV19 and TRBJ1-3, reads DGGITQSPKYLFRKEGQNVTLSCEQNLNHDAMYWYRQDPGQGLRLIYYSQIVNDFQKGDIAEGYSVSREKKESFPLTVTSAQKNPTAFYLCASTFRDRGSGNTIYFGEGSWLTVV.

This clone was detected once. The chain links TRBV5-4 to TRBJ2-5, with TRBD1 as a possible D gene (5 bases). The CDR3 contains 13 residues. V was cut by 1 base and J by 4 bases, with 8 bases left in between. Germline CDR1 SGHNT, CDR2 YYREEE (reference sequence). The CDR3: CASSLQGLETQYF. The CDR3 DNA follows: TGTGCCAGCAGCTTGCAGGGTTTAGAGACCCAGTACTTC.

This chain joins TRBV27 and TRBJ1-5, with D maybe TRBD1 (6 bases). This CDR3 region has 16 residues. V gave up 4 bases and J gave up 0 bases, with 13 bases separating them. Germline V lookup: CDR1 MNHEY, CDR2 SMNVEV (reference sequence). CDR3 nucleotides: TGTGCCAGCAGTTCCGGGACAAAATATAGCAATCAGCCCCAGCATTTT. Encoded protein: CASSSGTKYSNQPQHF.

This chain joins TRBV5-4 and TRBJ2-7; 7 nucleotides line up with TRBD1. The CDR3 covers 16 residues. The germline V gene encodes CDR1 SGHNT and CDR2 YYREEE (reference sequence). Trimming at V came to 4 bases and at J to 4 bases, leaving 14 bases not matched to a gene. The CDR3 loop reads CASSRTGGTATYEQYF. The DNA for the CDR3 is TGTGCCAGCAGCCGTACCGGTGGGACAGCCACATACGAGCAGTACTTC. Using reference TRBV5-4 and TRBJ2-7 for the parts outside the CDR3, the full variable domain is ETGVTQSPTHLIKTRGQQVTLRCSSQSGHNTVSWYQQALGQGPQFIFQYYREEENGRGNFPPRFSGLQFPNYSSELNVNALELDDSALYLCASSRTGGTATYEQYFGPGTRLTVT.

V usage is TRBV27 and J usage is TRBJ2-2; TRBD1 matches 11 bases. This CDR3 contains 15 residues. CDR1 is MNHEY, CDR2 SMNVEV, per germline (reference sequence). The trim removed 3 bases at V and 4 bases at J, leaving 1 base unmatched. The CDR3 protein is CASSFGTGGTGELFF. The CDR3 DNA is TGTGCCAGCAGTTTCGGGACAGGGGGCACCGGGGAGCTGTTTTTT.

The sample holds a few counts of this clone. In DNA form, the CDR3 reads TGTGCCAGCAGCGTGGTGGCGGTCCGCTCCTACAATGAGCAGTTCTTC. Its translation is CASSVVAVRSYNEQFF. The chain employs TRBV9 and TRBJ2-1; no firm D call. This CDR3 is built from 16 residues. Trimming took 2 bases from V and 0 from J, leaving 12 bases between them. CDR1 and CDR2 (germline): SGDLS, YYNGEE.

The genes are TRBV7-2 and TRBJ2-5, with TRBD2 matching over 8 bases. The CDR3 totals 16 residues. V gave up 5 bases and J gave up 7 bases; unmatched junction bases: 15. Germline V gene lookup returns CDR1 SGHTA and CDR2 FQGNSA. In nucleotides, the CDR3 is TGTGCCAGCAGCGCCGCATCGGGACTAGGGGGTGGGACCCAGTACTTC. Residues: CASSAASGLGGGTQYF.

V and J are TRBV28 and TRBJ2-5; D perhaps matches TRBD2 (6 bases). The CDR3 is made up of 15 amino acids. Germline V gives CDR1 MDHEN, CDR2 SYDVKM. V was clipped by 5 bases and J by 7 bases, with 20 bases between them. CDR3 sequence reads: CASSTLRAGRGTQYF. The CDR3 coding sequence is TGTGCCAGCAGTACACTCAGGGCGGGGAGAGGGACCCAGTACTTC.